This T cell receptor (beta chain) originates from a study of HIV-infected children after antiretroviral therapy interruption. The TCR library was built from RNA with a 3' RACE protocol and unique molecular identifiers. In TCRdb, the 3' RACE reads were re-called with MiXCR into one record per CDR3 protein. The table records 30,000 to 40,000 distinct CDR3 sequences, less than 8.5% of them present only once. This sample's treatment: PENTA 11 planned treatment interruption arm or continuous ART arm. Overall study results and limits: Naive CD4+ Gini coefficient rose by interruption end, suggesting clonal expansion.

CDR3 size: 12 residues. The V gene's germline CDR1 is LNHDA and CDR2 SQIVND (reference sequence). At least ten counts were recorded for this clonotype. Its antigen is currently unknown. At one end the junction does not follow the germline gene, possibly because of a read error. Here the sequenced sample was CD45RA+ CD4+ T cells from PBMCs, pooled from several time points, taken from a donor given antiretroviral therapy, either interrupted or continuous. Indicated subset: naive CD4+ CD45RA+ CD45RO- T cells. The sequence was obtained from a pool of human donors with HIV. V is TRBV19 and J is TRBJ2-4, with a tentative D call TRBD1 (5 bases). The CDR3: CASSDSQNTLYF. The DNA for the CDR3 is TGTGCCAGCAGTGACAGTCAAAACACCTTGTACTTT.